This T cell receptor beta chain originates from a study of T cell responses to AZD1222 COVID-19 vaccine. Study findings and constraints: Regions 160-218 and 743-854 held dominance among vaccine-associated CD4 TCRs, which spanned spike. None of the repertoires were sampled until the peak T cell response had passed.

Sequencing used immunoSEQ multiplex PCR; TCRdb keeps in-frame clones, though not all of them. The table has 150,000 to 160,000 clones, approximately 87% seen once. The CDR3 extends over 15 amino acids. The J segment lost 4 bases and the V segment lost 5 bases, leaving 7 bases of the junction unmatched. Germline assignment: CDR1 LNHDA and CDR2 SQIVND (reference sequence). In regard to this clone: Its antigen remains unknown.

This sequence originates from an adult in good health. The sequencing used peripheral blood, collected on day 0 of MenACWY control vaccination. The chain couples TRBV19 to TRBJ1-5; 8 positions match TRBD1. Written as DNA, the CDR3 is TGTGCCAGTAGTGGCAGGGGGCTTGGTAATCAGCCCCAGCATTTT. It yields the protein CASSGRGLGNQPQHF.